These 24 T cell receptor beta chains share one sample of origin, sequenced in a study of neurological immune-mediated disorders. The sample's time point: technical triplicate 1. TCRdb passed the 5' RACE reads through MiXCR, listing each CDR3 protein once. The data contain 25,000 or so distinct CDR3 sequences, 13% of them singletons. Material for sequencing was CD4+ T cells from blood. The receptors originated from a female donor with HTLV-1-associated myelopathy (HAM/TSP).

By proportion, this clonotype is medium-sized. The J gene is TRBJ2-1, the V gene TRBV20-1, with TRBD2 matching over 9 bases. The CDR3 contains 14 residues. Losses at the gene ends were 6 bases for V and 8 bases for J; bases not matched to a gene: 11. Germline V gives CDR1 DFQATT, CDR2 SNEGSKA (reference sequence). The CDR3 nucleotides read TGCAGTGCCCACCGGGCGGGGGGGTTCGATGAGCAGTTCTTC. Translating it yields CSAHRAGGFDEQFF.

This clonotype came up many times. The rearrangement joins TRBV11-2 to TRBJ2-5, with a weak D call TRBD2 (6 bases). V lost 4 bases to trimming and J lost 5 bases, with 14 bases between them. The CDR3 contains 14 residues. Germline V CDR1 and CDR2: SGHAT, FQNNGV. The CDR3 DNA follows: TGTGCCAGCAGCTCAATCGGGGGTTGGGAGACCCAGTACTTC. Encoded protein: CASSSIGGWETQYF.

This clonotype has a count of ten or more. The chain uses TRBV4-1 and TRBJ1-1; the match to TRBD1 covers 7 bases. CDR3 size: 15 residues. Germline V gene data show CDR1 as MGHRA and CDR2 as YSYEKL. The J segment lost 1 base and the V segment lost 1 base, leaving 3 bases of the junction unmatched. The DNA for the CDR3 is TGCGCCAGCAGCCAAGTCGACAGGGAGAACACTGAAGCTTTCTTT. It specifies CASSQVDRENTEAFF.

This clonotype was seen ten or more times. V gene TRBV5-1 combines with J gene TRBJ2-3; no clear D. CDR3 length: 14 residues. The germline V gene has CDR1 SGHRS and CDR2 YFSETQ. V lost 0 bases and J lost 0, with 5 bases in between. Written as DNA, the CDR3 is TGCGCCAGCAGCTTGGGGGAAAGCACAGATACGCAGTATTTT. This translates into CASSLGESTDTQYF.

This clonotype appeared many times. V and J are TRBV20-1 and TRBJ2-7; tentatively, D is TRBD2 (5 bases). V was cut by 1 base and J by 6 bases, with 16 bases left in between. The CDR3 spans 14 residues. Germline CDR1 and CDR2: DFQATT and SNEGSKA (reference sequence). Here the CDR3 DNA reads TGCAGTGCTAGAGCCGTCGACTACCCCCTCGAGCAGTACTTC. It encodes CSARAVDYPLEQYF.

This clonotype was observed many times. CDR3 DNA: TGTGCCAGCAGATCCTCAGGGGAGGTTTCACCCCTCCACTTT. It is translated as CASRSSGEVSPLHF. The gene calls are TRBV28 and TRBJ1-6; maybe TRBD1 (6 bases). The CDR3 totals 14 residues. V was cut by 6 bases and J by 9 bases, with 15 bases left in between. Germline V gene data show CDR1 as MDHEN and CDR2 as SYDVKM.

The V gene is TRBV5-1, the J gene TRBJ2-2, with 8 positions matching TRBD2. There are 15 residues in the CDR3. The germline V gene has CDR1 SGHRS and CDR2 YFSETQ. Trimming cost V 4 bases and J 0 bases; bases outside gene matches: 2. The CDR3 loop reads CASSLGLANTGELFF. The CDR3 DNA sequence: TGCGCCAGCAGCCTGGGACTAGCGAACACCGGGGAGCTGTTTTTT. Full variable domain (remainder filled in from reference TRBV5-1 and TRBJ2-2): KAGVTQTPRYLIKTRGQQVTLSCSPISGHRSVSWYQQTPGQGLQFLFEYFSETQRNKGNFPGRFSGRQFSNSRSEMNVSTLELGDSALYLCASSLGLANTGELFFGEGSRLTVL.

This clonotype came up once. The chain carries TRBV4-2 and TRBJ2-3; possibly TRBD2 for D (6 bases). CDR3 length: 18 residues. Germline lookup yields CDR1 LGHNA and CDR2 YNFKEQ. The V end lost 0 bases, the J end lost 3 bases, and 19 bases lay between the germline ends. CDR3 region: CASSQDIRGWVPTDTQYF. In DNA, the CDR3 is TGTGCCAGCAGCCAAGATATCCGGGGGTGGGTCCCTACAGATACGCAGTATTTT.

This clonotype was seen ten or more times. In nucleotides, the CDR3 is TGCAGTGCTTCCAGGGTAGCTAACTATGGCTACACCTTC. Protein product: CSASRVANYGYTF. This chain connects TRBV20-1 to TRBJ1-2, with D perhaps TRBD1 (5 bases). The V and J ends lost 5 bases and 0 bases respectively, with 10 bases between them. Germline CDR1 and CDR2: DFQATT and SNEGSKA (reference sequence). CDR3 length: 13 amino acids.

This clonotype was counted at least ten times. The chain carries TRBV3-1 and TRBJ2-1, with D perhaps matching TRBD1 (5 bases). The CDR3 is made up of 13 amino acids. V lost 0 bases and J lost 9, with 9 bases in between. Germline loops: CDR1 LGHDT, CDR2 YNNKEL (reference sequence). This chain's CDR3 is CASSQDRRGEQFF. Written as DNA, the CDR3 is TGTGCCAGCAGCCAAGATCGTAGGGGTGAGCAGTTCTTC.

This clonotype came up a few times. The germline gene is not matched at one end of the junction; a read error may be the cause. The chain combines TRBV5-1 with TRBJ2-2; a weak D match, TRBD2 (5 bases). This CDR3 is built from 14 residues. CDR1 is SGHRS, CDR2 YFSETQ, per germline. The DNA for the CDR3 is TGCGCCAGCAGCCTATCCTCAAACACCGGGGAGCCGTTTTTT. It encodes CASSLSSNTGEPFF.

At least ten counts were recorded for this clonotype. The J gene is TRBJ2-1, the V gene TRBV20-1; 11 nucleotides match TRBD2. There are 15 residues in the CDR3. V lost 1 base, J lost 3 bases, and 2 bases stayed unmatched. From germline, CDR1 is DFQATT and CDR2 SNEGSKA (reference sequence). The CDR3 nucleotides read TGCAGTGCTAGAGGGGGGACTAGCGGCTACAATGAGCAGTTCTTC. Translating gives CSARGGTSGYNEQFF.

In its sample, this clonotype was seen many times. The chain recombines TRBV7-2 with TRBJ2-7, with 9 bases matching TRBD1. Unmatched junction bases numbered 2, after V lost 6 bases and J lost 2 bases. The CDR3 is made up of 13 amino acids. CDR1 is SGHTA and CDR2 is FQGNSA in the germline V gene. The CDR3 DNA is TGTGCCAGCAGTGGGACAGGGACCTACGAGCAGTACTTC. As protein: CASSGTGTYEQYF.

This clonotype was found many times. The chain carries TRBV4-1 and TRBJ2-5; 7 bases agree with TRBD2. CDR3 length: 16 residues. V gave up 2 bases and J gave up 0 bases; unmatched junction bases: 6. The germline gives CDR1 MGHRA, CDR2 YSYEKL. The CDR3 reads CASSQQLARYQETQYF. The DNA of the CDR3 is TGCGCCAGCAGCCAACAACTAGCGCGGTACCAAGAGACCCAGTACTTC.

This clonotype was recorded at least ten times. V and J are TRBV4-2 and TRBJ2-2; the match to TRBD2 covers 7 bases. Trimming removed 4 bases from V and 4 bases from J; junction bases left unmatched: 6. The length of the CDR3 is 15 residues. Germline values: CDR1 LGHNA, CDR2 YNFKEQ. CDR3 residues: CASSPSGAATGELFF. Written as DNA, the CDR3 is TGTGCCAGCAGCCCGAGCGGGGCCGCCACCGGGGAGCTGTTTTTT.

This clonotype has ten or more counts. The CDR3 DNA sequence: TGTGCCAGCAGCTTCCTGGAGACCCAGTACTTC. This encodes CASSFLETQYF. The chain joins TRBV7-2 to TRBJ2-5; D is unresolved. Trimming removed 3 bases at V and 5 bases at J, with 4 bases between. The CDR3 has 11 residues. Germline V gene data show CDR1 as SGHTA and CDR2 as FQGNSA.

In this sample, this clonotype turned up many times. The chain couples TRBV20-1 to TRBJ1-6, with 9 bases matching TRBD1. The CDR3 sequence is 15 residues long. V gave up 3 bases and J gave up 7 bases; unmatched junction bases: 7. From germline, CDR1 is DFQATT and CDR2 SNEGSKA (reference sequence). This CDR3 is CSARGGQGLNSPLHF. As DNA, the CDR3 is TGCAGTGCTAGGGGGGGACAGGGTCTCAATTCACCCCTCCACTTT.

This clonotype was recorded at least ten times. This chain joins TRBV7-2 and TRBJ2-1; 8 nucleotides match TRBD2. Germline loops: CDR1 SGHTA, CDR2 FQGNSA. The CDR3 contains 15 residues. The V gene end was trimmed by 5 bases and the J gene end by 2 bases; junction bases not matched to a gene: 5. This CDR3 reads CASSVGGGTYNEQFF. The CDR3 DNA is TGTGCCAGCAGCGTGGGCGGGGGGACCTACAATGAGCAGTTCTTC.

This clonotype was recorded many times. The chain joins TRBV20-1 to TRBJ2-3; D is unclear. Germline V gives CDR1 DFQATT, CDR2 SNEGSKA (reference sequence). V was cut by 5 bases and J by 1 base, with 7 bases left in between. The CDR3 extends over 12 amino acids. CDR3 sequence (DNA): TGCAGTGCTCCGACTGGCACAGATACGCAGTATTTT. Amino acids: CSAPTGTDTQYF.

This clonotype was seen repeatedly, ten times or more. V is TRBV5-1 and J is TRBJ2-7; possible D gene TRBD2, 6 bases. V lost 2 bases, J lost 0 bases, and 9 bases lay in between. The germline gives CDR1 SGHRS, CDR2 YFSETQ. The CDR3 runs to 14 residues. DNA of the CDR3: TGCGCCAGCAGCTTTACGGGAGACTCCTACGAGCAGTACTTC. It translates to CASSFTGDSYEQYF.

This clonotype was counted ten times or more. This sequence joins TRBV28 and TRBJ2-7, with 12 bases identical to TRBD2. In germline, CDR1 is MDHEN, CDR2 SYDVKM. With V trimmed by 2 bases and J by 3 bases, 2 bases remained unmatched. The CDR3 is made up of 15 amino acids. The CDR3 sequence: CASSLMTSGGYEQYF. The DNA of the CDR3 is TGTGCCAGCAGTTTAATGACTAGCGGGGGCTACGAGCAGTACTTC.

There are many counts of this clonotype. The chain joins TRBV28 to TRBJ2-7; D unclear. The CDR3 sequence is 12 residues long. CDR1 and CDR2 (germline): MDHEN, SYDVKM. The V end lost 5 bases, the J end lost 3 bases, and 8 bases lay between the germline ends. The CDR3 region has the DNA TGTGCCAGCAGTGTTCCACACTACGAGCAGTACTTC. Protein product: CASSVPHYEQYF.

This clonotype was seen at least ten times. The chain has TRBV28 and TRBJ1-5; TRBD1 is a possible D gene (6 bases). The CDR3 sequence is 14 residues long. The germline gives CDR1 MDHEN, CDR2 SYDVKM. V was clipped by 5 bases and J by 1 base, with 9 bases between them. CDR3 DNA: TGTGCCAGCAGTCCCGGACAGAGCAATCAGCCCCAGCATTTT. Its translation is CASSPGQSNQPQHF.

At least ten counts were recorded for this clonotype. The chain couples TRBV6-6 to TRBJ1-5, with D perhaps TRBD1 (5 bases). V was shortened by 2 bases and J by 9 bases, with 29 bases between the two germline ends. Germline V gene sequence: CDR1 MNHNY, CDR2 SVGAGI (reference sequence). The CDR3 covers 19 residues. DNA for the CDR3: TGTGCCAGCAGTTACGAAGGTACATTGGGGGGGGTAAGAGTGCCGCCCCAGCATTTT. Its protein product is CASSYEGTLGGVRVPPQHF.